Reported below is one T cell receptor beta chain. Data came from immunoSEQ multiplex PCR; TCRdb stores just in-frame clones and leaves some out. This sample yields tens of thousands of clones, of which around 89% are seen a single time; 0.89% belongs to the top ten. The data derive from a study of T cell changes during pregnancy in multiple sclerosis. V shed 6 bases and J 8 bases; nucleotides not matched to a gene: 9. The CDR3 spans 15 residues. Germline V lookup: CDR1 ENHRY, CDR2 SYGVKD. The source of this sequence is a female donor in good health, enrolled as a control in a pregnancy study. Sequencing used peripheral blood, obtained in the first trimester of pregnancy. V usage is TRBV10-3 and J usage is TRBJ1-4, with 10 bases aligning to TRBD1. CDR3 residues: CAISQSGTGEEKLFF. In DNA, the CDR3 is TGTGCCATCAGCCAATCCGGGACAGGGGAGGAAAAACTGTTTTTT.